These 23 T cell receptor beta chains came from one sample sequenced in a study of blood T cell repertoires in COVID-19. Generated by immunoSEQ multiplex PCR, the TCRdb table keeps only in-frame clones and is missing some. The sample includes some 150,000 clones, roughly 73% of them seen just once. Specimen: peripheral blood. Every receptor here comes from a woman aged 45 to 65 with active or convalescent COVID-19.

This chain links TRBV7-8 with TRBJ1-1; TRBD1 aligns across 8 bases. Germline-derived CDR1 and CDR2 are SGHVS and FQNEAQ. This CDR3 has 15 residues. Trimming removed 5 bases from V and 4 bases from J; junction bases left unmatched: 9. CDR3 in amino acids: CASSLLDRVITEAFF. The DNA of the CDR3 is TGTGCCAGCAGCCTATTGGACAGGGTAATCACTGAAGCTTTCTTT.

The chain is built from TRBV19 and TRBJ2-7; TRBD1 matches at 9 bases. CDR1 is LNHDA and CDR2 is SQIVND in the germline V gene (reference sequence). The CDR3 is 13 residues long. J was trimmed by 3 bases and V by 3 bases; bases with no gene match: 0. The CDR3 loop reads CASSMTGGYEQYF. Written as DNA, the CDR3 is TGTGCCAGTAGTATGACAGGGGGCTACGAGCAGTACTTC. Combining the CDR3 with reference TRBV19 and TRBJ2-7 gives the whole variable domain DGGITQSPKYLFRKEGQNVTLSCEQNLNHDAMYWYRQDPGQGLRLIYYSQIVNDFQKGDIAEGYSVSREKKESFPLTVTSAQKNPTAFYLCASSMTGGYEQYFGPGTRLTVT.

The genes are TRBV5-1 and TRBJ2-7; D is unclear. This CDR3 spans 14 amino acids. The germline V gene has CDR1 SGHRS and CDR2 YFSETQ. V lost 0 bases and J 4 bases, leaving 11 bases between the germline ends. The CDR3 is CASSLDLEPYEQYF. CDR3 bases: TGCGCCAGCAGCTTGGACCTAGAGCCTTACGAGCAGTACTTC.

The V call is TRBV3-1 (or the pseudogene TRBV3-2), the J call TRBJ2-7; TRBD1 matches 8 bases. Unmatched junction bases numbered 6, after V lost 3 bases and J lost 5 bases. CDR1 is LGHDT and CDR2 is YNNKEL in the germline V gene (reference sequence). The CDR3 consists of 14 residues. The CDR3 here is CASSQTGEKNEQYF. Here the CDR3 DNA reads TGTGCCAGCAGCCAGACAGGGGAGAAAAACGAGCAGTACTTC.

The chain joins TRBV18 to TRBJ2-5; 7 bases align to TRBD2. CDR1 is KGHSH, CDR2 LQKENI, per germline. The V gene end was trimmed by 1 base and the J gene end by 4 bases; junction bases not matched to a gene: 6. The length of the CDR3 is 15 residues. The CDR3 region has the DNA TGTGCCAGCTCACCACGGGCTAGCGGTAGAGAGACCCAGTACTTC. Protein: CASSPRASGRETQYF.

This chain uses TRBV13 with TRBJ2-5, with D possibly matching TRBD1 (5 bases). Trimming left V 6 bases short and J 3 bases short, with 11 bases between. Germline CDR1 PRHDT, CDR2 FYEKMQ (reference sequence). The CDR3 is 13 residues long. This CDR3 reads CASSLSGKETQYF. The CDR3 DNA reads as TGTGCCAGCAGTTTGTCAGGGAAAGAGACCCAGTACTTC.

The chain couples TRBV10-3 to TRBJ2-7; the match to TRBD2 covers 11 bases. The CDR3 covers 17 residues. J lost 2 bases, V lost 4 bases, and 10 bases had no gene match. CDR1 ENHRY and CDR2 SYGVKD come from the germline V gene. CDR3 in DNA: TGTGCCATCAGTGGACCGGGGACTAGCGGCGTCACCTACGAGCAGTACTTC. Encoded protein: CAISGPGTSGVTYEQYF.

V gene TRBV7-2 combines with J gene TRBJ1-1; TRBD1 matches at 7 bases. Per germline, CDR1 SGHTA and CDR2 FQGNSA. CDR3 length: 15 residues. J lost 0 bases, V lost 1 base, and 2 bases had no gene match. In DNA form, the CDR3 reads TGTGCCAGCAGCTTAGGTACAGGGGTGAACACTGAAGCTTTCTTT. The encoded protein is CASSLGTGVNTEAFF.

Here the CDR3 reads CASSEGASGNTIYF. The DNA of the CDR3 is TGTGCCAGCAGTGAAGGGGCGTCTGGAAACACCATATATTTT. This chain links TRBV6-1 with TRBJ1-3; D gene ambiguous. Germline lookup yields CDR1 MNHNS and CDR2 SASEGT. Trimming removed 1 base at V and 1 base at J, with 5 bases between. This CDR3 has 14 residues.

The CDR3 loop reads CASSLDRGRTF. The CDR3 bases are TGTGCCAGCAGCCTCGACAGGGGGCGAACCTTC. This chain links TRBV7-8 with TRBJ1-2; 10 bases agree with TRBD1. The germline V gene has CDR1 SGHVS and CDR2 FQNEAQ. The CDR3 has 11 residues. Germline trimming cut 5 bases from V and 14 bases from J; bases unmatched to any gene: 5.

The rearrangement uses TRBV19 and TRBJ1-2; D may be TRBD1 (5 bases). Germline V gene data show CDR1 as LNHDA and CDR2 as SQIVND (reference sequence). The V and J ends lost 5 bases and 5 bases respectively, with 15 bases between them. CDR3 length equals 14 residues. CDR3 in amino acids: CASSARAGLYGYTF. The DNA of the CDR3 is TGTGCCAGTAGTGCTCGGGCAGGGTTATATGGCTACACCTTC.

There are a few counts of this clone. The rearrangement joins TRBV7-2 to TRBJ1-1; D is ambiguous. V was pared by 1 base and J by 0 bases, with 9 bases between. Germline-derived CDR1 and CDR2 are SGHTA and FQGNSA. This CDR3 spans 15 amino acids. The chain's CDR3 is CASSLGGDMNTEAFF. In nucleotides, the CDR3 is TGTGCCAGCAGCTTAGGGGGAGATATGAACACTGAAGCTTTCTTT.

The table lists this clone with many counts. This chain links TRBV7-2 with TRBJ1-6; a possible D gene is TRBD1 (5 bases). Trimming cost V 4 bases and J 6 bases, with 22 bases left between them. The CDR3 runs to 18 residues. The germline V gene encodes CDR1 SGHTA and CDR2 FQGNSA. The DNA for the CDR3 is TGTGCCAGCAGCTGGTCTGTGGGTAGGGGATTCGGTAATTCACCCCTCCACTTT. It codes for CASSWSVGRGFGNSPLHF. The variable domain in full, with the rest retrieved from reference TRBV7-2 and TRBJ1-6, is GAGVSQSPSNKVTEKGKDVELRCDPISGHTALYWYRQSLGQGLEFLIYFQGNSAPDKSGLPSDRFSAERTGGSVSTLTIQRTQQEDSAVYLCASSWSVGRGFGNSPLHFGNGTRLTVT.

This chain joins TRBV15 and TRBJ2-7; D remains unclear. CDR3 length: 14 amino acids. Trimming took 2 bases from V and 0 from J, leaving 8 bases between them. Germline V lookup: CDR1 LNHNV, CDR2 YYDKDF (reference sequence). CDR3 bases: TGTGCCACCAGCAGAACAAAAGTCTCCTACGAGCAGTACTTC. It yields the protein CATSRTKVSYEQYF. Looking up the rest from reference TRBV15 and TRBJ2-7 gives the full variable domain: DAMVIQNPRYQVTQFGKPVTLSCSQTLNHNVMYWYQQKSSQAPKLLFHYYDKDFNNEADTPDNFQSRRPNTSFCFLDIRSPGLGDTAMYLCATSRTKVSYEQYFGPGTRLTVT.

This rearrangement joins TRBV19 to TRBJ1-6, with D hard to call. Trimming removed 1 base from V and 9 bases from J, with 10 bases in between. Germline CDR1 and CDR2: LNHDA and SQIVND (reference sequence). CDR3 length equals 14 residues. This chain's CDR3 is CASSIASRSSPLHF. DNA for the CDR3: TGTGCCAGTAGTATAGCTTCTCGGAGTTCACCCCTCCACTTT.

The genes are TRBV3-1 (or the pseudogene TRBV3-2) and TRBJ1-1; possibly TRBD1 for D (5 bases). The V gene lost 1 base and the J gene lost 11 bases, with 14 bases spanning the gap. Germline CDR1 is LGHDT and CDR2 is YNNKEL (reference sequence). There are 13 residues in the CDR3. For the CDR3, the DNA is TGTGCCAGCAGCCAAGTCTCGGGGACTAAGGCTTTCTTT. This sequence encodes CASSQVSGTKAFF.

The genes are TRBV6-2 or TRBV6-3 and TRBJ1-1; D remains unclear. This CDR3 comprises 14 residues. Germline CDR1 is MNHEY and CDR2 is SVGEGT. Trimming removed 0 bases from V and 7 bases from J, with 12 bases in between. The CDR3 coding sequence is TGTGCCAGCAGTTACTCGGTGCTACGCGGTGAAGCTTTCTTT. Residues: CASSYSVLRGEAFF.

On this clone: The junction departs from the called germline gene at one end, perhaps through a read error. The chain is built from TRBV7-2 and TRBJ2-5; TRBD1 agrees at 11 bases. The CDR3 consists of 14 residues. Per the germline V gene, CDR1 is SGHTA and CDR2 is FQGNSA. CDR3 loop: CATSRDRGGETQYF. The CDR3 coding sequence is TGTGCCACCAGCCGGGACAGGGGGGGGGAGACCCAGTACTTC.

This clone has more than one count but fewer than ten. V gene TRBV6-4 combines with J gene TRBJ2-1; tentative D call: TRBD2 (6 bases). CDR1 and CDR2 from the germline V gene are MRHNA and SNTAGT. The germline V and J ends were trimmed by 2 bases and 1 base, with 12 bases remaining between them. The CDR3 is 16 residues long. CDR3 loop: CASSDRAGLSYNEQFF. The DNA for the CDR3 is TGTGCCAGCAGTGACCGGGCGGGGTTGTCCTACAATGAGCAGTTCTTC.

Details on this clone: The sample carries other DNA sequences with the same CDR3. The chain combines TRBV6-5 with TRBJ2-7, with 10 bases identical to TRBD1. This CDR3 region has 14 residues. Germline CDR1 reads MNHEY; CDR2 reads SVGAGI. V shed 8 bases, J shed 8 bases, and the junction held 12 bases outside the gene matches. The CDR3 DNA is TGTGCCAGCCATTCCGGGACAGGGGTTGCCCAGCAGTACTTC. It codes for CASHSGTGVAQQYF.

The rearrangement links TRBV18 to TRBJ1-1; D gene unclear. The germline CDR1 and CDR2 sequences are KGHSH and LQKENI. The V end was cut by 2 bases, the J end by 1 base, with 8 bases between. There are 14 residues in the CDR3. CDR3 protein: CASSPGLPNTEAFF. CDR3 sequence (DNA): TGTGCCAGCTCACCAGGTCTACCGAACACTGAAGCTTTCTTT. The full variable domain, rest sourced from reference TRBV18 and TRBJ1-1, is NAGVMQNPRHLVRRRGQEARLRCSPMKGHSHVYWYRQLPEEGLKFMVYLQKENIIDESGMPKERFSAEFPKEGPSILRIQQVVRGDSAAYFCASSPGLPNTEAFFGQGTRLTVV.

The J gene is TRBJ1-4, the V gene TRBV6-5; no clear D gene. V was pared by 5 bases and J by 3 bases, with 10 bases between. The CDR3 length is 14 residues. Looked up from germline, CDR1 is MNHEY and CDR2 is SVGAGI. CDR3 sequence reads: CASSISRANEKLFF. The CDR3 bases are TGTGCCAGCAGTATTTCACGGGCTAATGAAAAACTGTTTTTT.

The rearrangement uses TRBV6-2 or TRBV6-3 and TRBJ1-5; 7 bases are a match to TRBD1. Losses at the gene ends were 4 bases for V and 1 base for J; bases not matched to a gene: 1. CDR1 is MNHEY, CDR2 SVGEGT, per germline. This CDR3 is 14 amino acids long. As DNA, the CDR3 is TGTGCCAGCAGTTCGACAGGGAGCAATCAGCCCCAGCATTTT. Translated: CASSSTGSNQPQHF.